Here is one T cell receptor beta chain with its context. The sample comes from a study of sequential checkpoint blockade in melanoma. Turning to the study itself: Arm A got nivolumab then ipilimumab; arm B the reverse, 1:1. Maintenance nivolumab came after either treatment sequence.

CDR3 size: 15 residues. V was pared by 2 bases and J by 1 base, with 5 bases of the junction left unmatched. Germline assignment: CDR1 SGHRS and CDR2 YFSETQ. Treatment specified: randomized to nivolumab then ipilimumab (arm A) or the reverse (arm B). DNA-damaging chemotherapy had not been given to any patient beforehand. Live CD3+CD8+ CD19− CD56− cells were sorted from PBMCs. The table came from immunoSEQ multiplex PCR; TCRdb's copy has only in-frame clones and leaves some out. The sample has about 13,000 clones, roughly 82% seen once. The clonotype originates from a human donor with melanoma. The chain uses TRBV5-1 and TRBJ1-1, with 7 bases that match TRBD1. The sequencing used CD8+ T cells sorted from blood (inferred from file names), collected from a patient given nivolumab and ipilimumab in sequence. The CDR3: CASSFPGQRNTEAFF. The CDR3, as DNA: TGCGCCAGCAGCTTTCCGGGACAGAGGAACACTGAAGCTTTCTTT.